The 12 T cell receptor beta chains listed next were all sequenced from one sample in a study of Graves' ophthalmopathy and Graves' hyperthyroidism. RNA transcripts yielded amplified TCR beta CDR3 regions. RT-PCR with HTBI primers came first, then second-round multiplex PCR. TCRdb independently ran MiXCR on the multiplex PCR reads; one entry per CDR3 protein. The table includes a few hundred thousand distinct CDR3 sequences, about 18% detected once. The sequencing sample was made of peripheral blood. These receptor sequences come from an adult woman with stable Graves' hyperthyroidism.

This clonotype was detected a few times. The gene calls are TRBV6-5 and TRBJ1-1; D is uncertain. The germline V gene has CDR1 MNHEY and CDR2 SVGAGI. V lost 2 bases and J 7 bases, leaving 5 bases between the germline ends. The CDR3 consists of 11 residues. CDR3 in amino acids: CASSYGGEAFF. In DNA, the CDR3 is TGTGCCAGCAGTTACGGAGGTGAAGCTTTCTTT.

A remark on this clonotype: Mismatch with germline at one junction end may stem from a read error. CDR3 bases: TGTGCCAGTAGTATTGATCGGGGACAGACTGAAGCCTTCTTT. This codes for CASSIDRGQTEAFF. The chain is built from TRBV19 and TRBJ1-1; 7 bases are shared with TRBD1. The germline CDR1 and CDR2 sequences are LNHDA and SQIVND (reference sequence). The CDR3 covers 14 residues. The whole variable domain, filled in from reference TRBV19 and TRBJ1-1, reads DGGITQSPKYLFRKEGQNVTLSCEQNLNHDAMYWYRQDPGQGLRLIYYSQIVNDFQKGDIAEGYSVSREKKESFPLTVTSAQKNPTAFYLCASSIDRGQTEAFFGQGTRLTVV.

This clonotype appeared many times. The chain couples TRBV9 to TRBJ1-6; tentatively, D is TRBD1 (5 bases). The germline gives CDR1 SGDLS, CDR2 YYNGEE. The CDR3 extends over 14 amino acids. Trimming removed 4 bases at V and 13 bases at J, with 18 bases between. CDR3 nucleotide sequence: TGTGCCAGCAGCCCTTCCGATGAGGGGTCGCCCCTCCACTTT. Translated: CASSPSDEGSPLHF.

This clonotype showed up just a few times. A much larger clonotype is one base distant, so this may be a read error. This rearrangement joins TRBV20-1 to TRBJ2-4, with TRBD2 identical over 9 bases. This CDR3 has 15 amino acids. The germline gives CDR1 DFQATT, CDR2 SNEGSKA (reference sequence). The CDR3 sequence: CSATRQGLAKNIKYF. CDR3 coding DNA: TGCAGTGCTACCAGGCAGGGACTAGCCAAAAACATTAAGTACTTC.

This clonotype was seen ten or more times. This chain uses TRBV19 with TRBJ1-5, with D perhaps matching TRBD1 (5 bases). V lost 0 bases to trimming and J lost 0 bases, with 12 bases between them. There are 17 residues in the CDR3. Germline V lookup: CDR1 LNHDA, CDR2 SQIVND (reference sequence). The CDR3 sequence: CASSIDPPGNSNQPQHF. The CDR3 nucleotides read TGTGCCAGTAGTATAGACCCACCAGGGAATAGCAATCAGCCCCAGCATTTT.

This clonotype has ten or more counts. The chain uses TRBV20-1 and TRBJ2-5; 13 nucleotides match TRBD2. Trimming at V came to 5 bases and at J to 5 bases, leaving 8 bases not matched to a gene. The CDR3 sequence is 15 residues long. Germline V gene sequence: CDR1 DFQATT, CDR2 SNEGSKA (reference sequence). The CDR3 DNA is TGCAGTGCTGGAAAACTAGCGGGAGGGAGCGAGACCCAGTACTTC. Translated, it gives CSAGKLAGGSETQYF.

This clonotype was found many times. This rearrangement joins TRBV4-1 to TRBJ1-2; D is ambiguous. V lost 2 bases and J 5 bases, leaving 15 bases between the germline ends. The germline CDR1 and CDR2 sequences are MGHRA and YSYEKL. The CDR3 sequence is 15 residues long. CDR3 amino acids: CASSQRDTVGYGYTF. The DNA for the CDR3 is TGCGCCAGCAGCCAAAGGGATACCGTGGGGTATGGCTACACCTTC.

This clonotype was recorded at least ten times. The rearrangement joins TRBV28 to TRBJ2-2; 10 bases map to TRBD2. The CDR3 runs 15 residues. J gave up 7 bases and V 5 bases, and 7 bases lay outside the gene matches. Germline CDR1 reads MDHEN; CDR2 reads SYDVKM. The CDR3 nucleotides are TGTGCCAGCAGTGAAACTAGCGGGAATGTCGGGGAGCTGTTTTTT. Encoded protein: CASSETSGNVGELFF.

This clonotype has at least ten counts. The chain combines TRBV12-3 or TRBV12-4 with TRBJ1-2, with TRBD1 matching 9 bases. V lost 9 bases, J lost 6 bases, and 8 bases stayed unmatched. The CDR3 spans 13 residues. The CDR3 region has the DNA TGTGCCAGTGATTACAGGGGGCCAAATGGCTACACCTTC. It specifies CASDYRGPNGYTF.

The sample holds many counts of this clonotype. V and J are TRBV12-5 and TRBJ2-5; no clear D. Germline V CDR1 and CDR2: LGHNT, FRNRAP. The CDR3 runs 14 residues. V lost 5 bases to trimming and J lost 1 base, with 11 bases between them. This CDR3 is CASGQPHAQETQYF. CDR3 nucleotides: TGTGCTAGTGGTCAACCCCATGCCCAAGAGACCCAGTACTTC.

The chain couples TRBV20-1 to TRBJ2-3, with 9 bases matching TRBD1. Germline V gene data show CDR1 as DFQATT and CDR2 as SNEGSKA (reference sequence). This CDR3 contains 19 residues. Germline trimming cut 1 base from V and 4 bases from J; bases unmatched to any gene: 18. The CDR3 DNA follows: TGCAGTGCTAGAGCCCCCCGGACAGGGGCCAACCCACAGGCAGATACGCAGTATTTT. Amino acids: CSARAPRTGANPQADTQYF.

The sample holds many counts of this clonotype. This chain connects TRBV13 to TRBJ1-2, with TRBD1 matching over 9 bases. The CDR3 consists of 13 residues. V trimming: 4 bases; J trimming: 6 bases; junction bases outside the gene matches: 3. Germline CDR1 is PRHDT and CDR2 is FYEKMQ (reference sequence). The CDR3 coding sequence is TGTGCCAGCAGCTACCGGGACAGGGATGGCTACACCTTC. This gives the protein CASSYRDRDGYTF.